This T cell receptor beta chain was sequenced during a study of cytomegalovirus exposure and HLA in healthy donors. CDR3 size: 16 residues. The trim removed 3 bases at V and 1 base at J, leaving 4 bases unmatched. The germline gives CDR1 SGHTA, CDR2 FQGNSA. Primers included in the PCR were 60 Vbeta and 13 Jbeta primers. Some clones are missing from TCRdb's copy, which holds only in-frame ones; the method was immunoSEQ multiplex PCR. Found here are 130,000 or so clones, roughly 80% of them singletons; the top ten hold about 3%. The chain uses TRBV7-2 and TRBJ2-2, with TRBD1 matching 8 bases. The receptor was isolated from a man aged 40-55 years in good health and CMV-seronegative. Source material: PBMCs. The DNA for the CDR3 is TGTGCCAGCAGCTTGGCCGGGACAGGGAACACCGGGGAGCTGTTTTTT. Its protein product is CASSLAGTGNTGELFF.